This paragraph reports one T cell receptor (beta chain). Its target is unknown. The time point denotes: blood 4 weeks post-SBRT, at nephrectomy. Treatment meaning: 15 Gy SBRT to primary tumor, nephrectomy 4 weeks later. Nephrectomy followed 15 Gy stereotactic body radiation by 4 weeks. Radiation-treated patients gave blood at baseline, week 2 and week 4. The patient's renal cell carcinoma had clear cell pathology. Assay used: immunoSEQ multiplex PCR; TCRdb lists only in-frame clones, some missing. The table records fewer than 200,000 clones, 88% of them present only once. This sample is part of a study of radiation and T cells in renal cell carcinoma. Study-wide results and limits: Without pretreatment biopsies, baseline tumor clonotype presence was undetermined.

Trimming pared 7 bases from V and 6 bases from J, leaving 11 bases between. Germline-derived CDR1 and CDR2 are SGDLS and YYNGEE. There are 12 residues in the CDR3. This material consisted of blood, taken from a patient whose treatment included radiotherapy and nephrectomy. The receptor's source is a woman aged 50 to 60 with renal cell carcinoma. This chain links TRBV9 with TRBJ1-5, with a weak D call TRBD1 (6 bases). The CDR3 region is CASSRGGQPQHF. The CDR3 DNA reads as TGTGCCAGCTCCAGGGGCGGTCAGCCCCAGCATTTT.